This record covers a single T cell receptor (beta chain). Antigen specificity is unknown. V shed 6 bases, J shed 4 bases, and the junction held 7 bases outside the gene matches. The CDR3 has 15 amino acids. The data were obtained in a study of T cell repertoires in cytomegalovirus infection. Study as a whole: Public TCR beta signature analysis indicated the presence of both CMV infection and matching HLA type. Study-wide points: In two of eight donors, the top clonotype was HLA-C-restricted CMV-specific.

TCRdb processed the reads anew with MiXCR; each CDR3 protein has one entry. The data hold about 60,000 distinct CDR3 sequences, with around 30% observed a single time. The clonotype originates from a human donor in good health (CMV status not recorded). Some clones in this sample may be carry-over from other donors' samples. V is TRBV12-3 or TRBV12-4 and J is TRBJ1-3, with TRBD1 identical over 9 bases. Specimen: PBMCs, sequenced either directly or after in vitro stimulation (not recorded which). CDR3 DNA: TGTGCCAGCAGAGAACACAGGGGGCAAGGAAACACCATATATTTT. It translates to CASREHRGQGNTIYF.